This T cell receptor beta chain came from a study of T-cell reconstitution after alpha-beta-depleted transplantation in children (dated by TCRdb to the mid-2010s). Turning to the overall study: T-cell immune reconstitution after TCRalphabeta/CD19-depleted allogeneic hematopoietic cell transplantation in children was quantitatively tracked in the study by means of TCR repertoire profiling.

The protocol used for the library was PCR. TCRdb names Illumina HiSeq 2500 as the instrument used. TCR libraries were prepared with molecular barcoding, using unique molecular identifiers to normalize TCRbeta repertoire quantification. The raw public data were reprocessed by TCRdb itself: fastp quality trimming at Q25, MiXCR clonotype calling, in-frame beta chains only. Rows with a matching CDR3 protein are joined into one entry that keeps the most common DNA and genes. The sample has 230,000 or so distinct CDR3 sequences on record, roughly a tenth of them singletons. The ten largest clones represent about 5.4% of the sample. This clonotype was observed many times. The specificity of this receptor is unknown. Within one base of it there is no much larger clone, and no base qualities were kept. The CDR3 contains 16 residues, cysteine and phenylalanine counted. Just the 48-base CDR3 DNA is kept, in frame starting at base 1. Between the V and J ends, shortened by 1 base and 0 bases respectively, the junction contains 11 bases. For CDR1 and CDR2, the germline V gene lists SGHRS and YFSETQ.

This sequence was found in a human donor who donated a stem cell graft to a child with SCID. The rearranged segments are TRBV5-1 and TRBJ1-3, with no confidently assigned D gene. The specimen comprised PBMCs from the stem cell graft donor, sampled from the stem cell graft. In nucleotide form, the sequence is TGCGCCAGCAGCTTGATTCAGGTCAGCTCTGGAAACACCATATATTTT. This is translated as CASSLIQVSSGNTIYF.